This T cell receptor beta chain was captured in a study of blood T cell repertoires in COVID-19. On the study more broadly: Samples of COVID-19 (acute and convalescent) were obtained from the United States, Italy and Spain.

Libraries were prepared by immunoSEQ multiplex PCR; TCRdb keeps only in-frame clonotypes and omits some of them. The table shows about 500,000 clones, with roughly 89% occurring only once. Deletions cut 1 base from V and 1 base from J, with 12 bases between. CDR3 size: 15 residues. Germline lookup yields CDR1 SGHDT and CDR2 YYEEEE. The sequencing sample was made of peripheral blood. The source of this sequence is a man between 18 and 29 years old with COVID-19, enrolled during active disease. The V gene is TRBV5-6, the J gene TRBJ2-7; TRBD2 is a possible D gene (5 bases). This CDR3 is CASSLSGDRSYEQYF. In DNA, the CDR3 is TGTGCCAGCAGCTTGAGCGGCGACCGGTCCTACGAGCAGTACTTC.